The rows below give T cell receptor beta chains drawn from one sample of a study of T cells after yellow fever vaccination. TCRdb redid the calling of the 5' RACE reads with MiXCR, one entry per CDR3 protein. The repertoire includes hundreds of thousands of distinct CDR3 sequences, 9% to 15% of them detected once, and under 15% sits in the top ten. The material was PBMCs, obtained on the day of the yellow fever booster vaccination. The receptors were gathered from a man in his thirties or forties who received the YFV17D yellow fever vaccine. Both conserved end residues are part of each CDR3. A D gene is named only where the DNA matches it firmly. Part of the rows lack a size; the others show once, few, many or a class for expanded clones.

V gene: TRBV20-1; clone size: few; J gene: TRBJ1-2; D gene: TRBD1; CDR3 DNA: TGCAGTGCTAGCTTTGCAGGGGGCCAGAGCTATGGCTACACCTTC; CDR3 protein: CSASFAGGQSYGYTF
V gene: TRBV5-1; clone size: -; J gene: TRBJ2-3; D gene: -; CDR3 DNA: TGCGCCAGCAGCTTGGTAGGGGCCCCGGGTACGCAGTATTTT; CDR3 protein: CASSLVGAPGTQYF
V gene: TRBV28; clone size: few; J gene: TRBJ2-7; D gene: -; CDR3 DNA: TGTGCCAGCAGTTTGGGGGGACTGGAAATTTACGAGCAGTACTTC; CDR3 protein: CASSLGGLEIYEQYF
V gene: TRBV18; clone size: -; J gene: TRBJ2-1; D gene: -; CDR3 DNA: TGTGCCAGCTCCCTCCCCGGCAGGGAAGGGAATGAGCAGTTCTTC; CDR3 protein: CASSLPGREGNEQFF
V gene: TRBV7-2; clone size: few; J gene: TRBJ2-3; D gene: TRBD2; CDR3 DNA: TGTGCCAGCAGCCCCCTAGCGGGAGAAATACCAGATACGCAGTATTTT; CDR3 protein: CASSPLAGEIPDTQYF
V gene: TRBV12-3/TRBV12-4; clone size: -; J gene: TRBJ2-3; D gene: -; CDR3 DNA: TGTGCCAGCAGACGTATAGAGACAGATACGCAGTATTTT; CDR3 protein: CASRRIETDTQYF
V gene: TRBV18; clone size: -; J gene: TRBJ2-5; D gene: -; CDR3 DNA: TGTGCCAGCTCACCACTGCAGCAAAAAGAGACCCAGTACTTC; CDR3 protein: CASSPLQQKETQYF
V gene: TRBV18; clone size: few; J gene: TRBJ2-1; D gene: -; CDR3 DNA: TGTGCCAGCTCACCGGGCCCCCTTAGTGAGCAGTTCTTC; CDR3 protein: CASSPGPLSEQFF
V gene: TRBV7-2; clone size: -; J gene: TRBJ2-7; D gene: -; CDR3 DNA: TGTGCCAGCAGCTTTGACCAGGGCGTCGTCTACGAGCAGTACTTC; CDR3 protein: CASSFDQGVVYEQYF
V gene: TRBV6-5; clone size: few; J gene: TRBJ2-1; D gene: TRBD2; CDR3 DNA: TGTGCCAGCAGTTACTCTGGGGCGGGAGGCTCCTACAATGAGCAGTTCTTC; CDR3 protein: CASSYSGAGGSYNEQFF
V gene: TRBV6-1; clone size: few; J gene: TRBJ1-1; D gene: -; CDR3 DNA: TGTGCCAGCAGTGGGGTCCAAAGGGGGACTGAAGCTTTCTTT; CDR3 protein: CASSGVQRGTEAFF
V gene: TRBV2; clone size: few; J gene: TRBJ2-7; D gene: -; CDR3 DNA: TGTGCCAGCAGTGCCGAAAGACAAGAGTACTTC; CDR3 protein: CASSAERQEYF
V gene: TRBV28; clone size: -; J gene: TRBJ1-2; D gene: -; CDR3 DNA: TGTGCCAGCACCGAACTTGGGAATCCCTATGGCTACACCTTC; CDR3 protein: CASTELGNPYGYTF
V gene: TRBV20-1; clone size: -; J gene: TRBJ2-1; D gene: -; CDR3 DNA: TGCAGTGCCTCAGGCCTAGACACCTACAATGAGCAGTTCTTC; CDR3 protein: CSASGLDTYNEQFF
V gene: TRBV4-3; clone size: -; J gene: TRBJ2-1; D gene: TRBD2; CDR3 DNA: TGCGCCAGCAGCCAACTAGCGGGAGCTTACAATGAGCAGTTCTTC; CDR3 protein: CASSQLAGAYNEQFF
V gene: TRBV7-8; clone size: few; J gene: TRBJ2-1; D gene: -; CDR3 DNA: TGTGCCAGCAGCTTAGAGAAAGGATACAATGAGCAGTTCTTC; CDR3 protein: CASSLEKGYNEQFF
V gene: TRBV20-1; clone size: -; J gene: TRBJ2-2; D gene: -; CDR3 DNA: TGCAGTGCTAGTTGGGCAGCCCCGAACACCGGGGAGCTGTTTTTT; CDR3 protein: CSASWAAPNTGELFF
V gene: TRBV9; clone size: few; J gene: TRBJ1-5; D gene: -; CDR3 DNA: TGTGCCAGCAGCGTGAGTGGAGGGACTCGACAGCCCCAGCATTTT; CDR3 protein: CASSVSGGTRQPQHF
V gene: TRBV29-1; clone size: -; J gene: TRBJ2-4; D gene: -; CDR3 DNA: TGCAGCGCAGGGGGGGGGGGAGCCAAAAACATTCAGTACTTC; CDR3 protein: CSAGGGGAKNIQYF
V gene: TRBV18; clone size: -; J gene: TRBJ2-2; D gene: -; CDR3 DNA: TGTGCCAGCTCACCAGGGTATAACGGGGAGCTGTTTTTT; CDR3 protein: CASSPGYNGELFF
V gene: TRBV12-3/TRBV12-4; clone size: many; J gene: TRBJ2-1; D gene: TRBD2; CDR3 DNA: TGTGCCAGCAGTTTTACTAGCGGGAGTCCCAAGTTCTTC; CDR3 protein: CASSFTSGSPKFF
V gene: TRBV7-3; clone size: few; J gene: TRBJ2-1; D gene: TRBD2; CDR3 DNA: TGTGCCAGCGGACTAGCGGGAGGGTCCTACAATGAGCAGTTCTTC; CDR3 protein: CASGLAGGSYNEQFF
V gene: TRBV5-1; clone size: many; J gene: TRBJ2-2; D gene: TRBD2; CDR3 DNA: TGCGCCAGCAGCTTGTCACTAGCGGGAGGATACACCGGGGAGCTGTTTTTT; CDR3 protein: CASSLSLAGGYTGELFF
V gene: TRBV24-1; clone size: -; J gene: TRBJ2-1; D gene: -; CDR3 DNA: TGTGCCACCAGTGAGCCCAGCGTGGGTGAGCAGTTCTTC; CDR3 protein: CATSEPSVGEQFF
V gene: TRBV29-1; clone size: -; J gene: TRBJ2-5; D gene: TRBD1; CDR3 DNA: TGCAGCGTTGAAGATCAGGGGGCGGTCAAAGGGGAGACCCAGTACTTC; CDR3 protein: CSVEDQGAVKGETQYF
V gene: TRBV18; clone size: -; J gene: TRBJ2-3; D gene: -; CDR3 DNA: TGTGCCAGCTCACAGGCCGGGCCTAGCACAGATACGCAGTATTTT; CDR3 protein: CASSQAGPSTDTQYF
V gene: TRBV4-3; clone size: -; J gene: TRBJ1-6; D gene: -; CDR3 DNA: TGCGCCAGCAGCCAAGATTTGGTGGATTCACCCCTCCACTTT; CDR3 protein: CASSQDLVDSPLHF
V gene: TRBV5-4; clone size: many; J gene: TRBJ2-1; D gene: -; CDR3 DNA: TGTGCCAGCAGCAGGCCCGGGACCCACAATGAGCAGTTCTTC; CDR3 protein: CASSRPGTHNEQFF
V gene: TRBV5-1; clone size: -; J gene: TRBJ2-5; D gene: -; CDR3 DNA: TGCGCCAGCAGCACGGATGGCAGCCAAGAGACCCAGTACTTC; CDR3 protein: CASSTDGSQETQYF
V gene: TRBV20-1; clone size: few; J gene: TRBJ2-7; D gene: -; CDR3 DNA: TGCAGTGCTGACTGGGACTACGAGCAGTACTTC; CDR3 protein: CSADWDYEQYF
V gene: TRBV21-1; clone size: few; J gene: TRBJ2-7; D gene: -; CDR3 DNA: TGTGCCAGCAGCAAAGTTAACCACGAGCAGTACTTC; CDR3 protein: CASSKVNHEQYF
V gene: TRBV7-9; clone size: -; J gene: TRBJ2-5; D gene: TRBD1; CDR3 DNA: TGTGCCAGCAGTCCAACCTGGGACAGGGACCAAGAGACCCAGTACTTC; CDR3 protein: CASSPTWDRDQETQYF
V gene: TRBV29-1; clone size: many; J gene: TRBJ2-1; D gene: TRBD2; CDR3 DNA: TGCAGCGCTAAAATGACTAGCGGGAGCTACAATGAGCAGTTCTTC; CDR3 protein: CSAKMTSGSYNEQFF
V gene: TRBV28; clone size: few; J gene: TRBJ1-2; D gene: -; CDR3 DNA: TGTGCCAGCAGCCCGACCGGGACGCGGTCTGGCTACACCTTC; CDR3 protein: CASSPTGTRSGYTF